This T cell receptor beta chain was identified during a study of T cell responses to AZD1222 COVID-19 vaccine. Study-level findings and limits: White British people made up most donors, females outnumbered males, and clonal diversity was possibly underestimated. Spike-wide coverage was observed for vaccine-associated CD4 TCRs, with dominant responses at 160-218 and 743-854. Variant regions that are unmutated are reportedly the target of nearly half of spike-specific TCRs.

Trimming took off 0 bases at V and 7 bases at J, with 20 bases between the two ends. The germline V gene has CDR1 SGHRS and CDR2 YFSETQ. The CDR3 is 17 residues long. It was second doses at about 4 or about 12 weeks that were pooled. For this clone: Antigen: not known.

Profiling relied on immunoSEQ multiplex PCR, and the TCRdb table lists in-frame clones only, not all of them. The data contain about 50,000 clones, over 70% of them seen just once; the ten biggest clones take up roughly 4.9%. This TCR was sampled from an adult who received the AZD1222 COVID-19 vaccine. The chain employs TRBV5-1 and TRBJ2-1; D may correspond to TRBD1 or TRBD2 (5 bases each). The sequencing here drew on peripheral blood, taken 28 days after the second AZD1222 dose. The CDR3 sequence is CASSLESGGASRNEQFF. The CDR3 region has the DNA TGCGCCAGCAGCTTGGAAAGTGGGGGAGCGTCTAGGAATGAGCAGTTCTTC. Full variable domain (outside the CDR3, taken from reference TRBV5-1 and TRBJ2-1): KAGVTQTPRYLIKTRGQQVTLSCSPISGHRSVSWYQQTPGQGLQFLFEYFSETQRNKGNFPGRFSGRQFSNSRSEMNVSTLELGDSALYLCASSLESGGASRNEQFFGPGTRLTVL.